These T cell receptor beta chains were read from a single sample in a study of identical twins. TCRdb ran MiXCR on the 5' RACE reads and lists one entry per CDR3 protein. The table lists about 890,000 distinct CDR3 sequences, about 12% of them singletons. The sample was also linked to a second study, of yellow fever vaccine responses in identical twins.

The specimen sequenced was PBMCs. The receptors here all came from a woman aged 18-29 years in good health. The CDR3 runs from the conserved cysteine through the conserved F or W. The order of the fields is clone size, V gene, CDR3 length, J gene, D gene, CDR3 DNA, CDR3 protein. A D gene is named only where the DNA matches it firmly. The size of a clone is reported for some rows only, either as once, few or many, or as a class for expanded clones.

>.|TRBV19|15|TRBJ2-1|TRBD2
TGTGCCAGTAGGGGAGGGACTAGCGGGAGCAATGAGCAGTTCTTC
CASRGGTSGSNEQFF
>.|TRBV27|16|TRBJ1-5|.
TGTGCCAGCAGTAGGACTATTGAGGATAGCAATCAGCCCCAGCATTTT
CASSRTIEDSNQPQHF
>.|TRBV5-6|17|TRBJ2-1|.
TGTGCCAGCAGCTTGGCCTTAGTTGTTGGGATTGACAATGAGCAGTTCTTC
CASSLALVVGIDNEQFF
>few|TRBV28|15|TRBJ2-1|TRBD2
TGTGCCAGCACCGAGGGGCTAGCGGATTACAATGAGCAGTTCTTC
CASTEGLADYNEQFF
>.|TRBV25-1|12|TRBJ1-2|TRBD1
TGTGCCGCCCGTGACAGGGTGGGCGGCTACACCTTC
CAARDRVGGYTF
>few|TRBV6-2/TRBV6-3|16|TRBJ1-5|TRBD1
TGTGCCAGCAGTTACCCGGGACAGTGGGGGAATCAGCCCCAGCATTTT
CASSYPGQWGNQPQHF
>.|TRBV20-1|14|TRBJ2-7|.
TGCAGTGCCCACCCTTTGACGATATCCTACGAGCAGTACTTC
CSAHPLTISYEQYF
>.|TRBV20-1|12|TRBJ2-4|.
TGCAGTTCCGTGGATTTTACGAACATTCAGTACTTC
CSSVDFTNIQYF
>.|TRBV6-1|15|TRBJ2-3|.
TGTGCCAGCAGCCCCGGATGGAGGGGCGCAGATACGCAGTATTTT
CASSPGWRGADTQYF
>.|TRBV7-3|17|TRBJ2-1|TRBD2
TGTGCCAGCAGCCAATCGGGGGGGGCGGGAGCGACCAATGAGCAGTTCTTC
CASSQSGGAGATNEQFF
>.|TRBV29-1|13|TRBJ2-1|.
TGCAGCGTTGGTCGGAACTCCTACAATGAGCAGTTCTTC
CSVGRNSYNEQFF
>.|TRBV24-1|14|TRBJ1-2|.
TGTGCCACCAGTGATTGGTCTACAGGGTGGAACTACACCTTC
CATSDWSTGWNYTF
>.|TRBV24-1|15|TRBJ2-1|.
TGTGCCACCAGTGATCCCCGAGGATCCTACAATGAGCAGTTCTTC
CATSDPRGSYNEQFF
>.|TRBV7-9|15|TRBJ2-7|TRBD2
TGTGCCAGCAGCTCGGTAGCGGGAGGGCCATACGAGCAGTACTTC
CASSSVAGGPYEQYF
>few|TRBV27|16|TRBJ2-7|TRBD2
TGTGCCAGCAGTTTAAATGGGGGGACTAACTCCTACGAGCAGTACTTC
CASSLNGGTNSYEQYF
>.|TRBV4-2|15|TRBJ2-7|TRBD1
TGTGCCAGCAGCGATTCTAACAGGGGGCTCTACGAGCAGTACTTC
CASSDSNRGLYEQYF
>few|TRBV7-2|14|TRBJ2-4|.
TGTGCCAGCAGCTTAGGGGGGGCACAAAACATTCAGTACTTC
CASSLGGAQNIQYF
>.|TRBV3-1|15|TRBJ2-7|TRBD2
TGTGCCTGCAGCCAGTTGGCGGGAGGGTCCTACGAGCAGTACTTC
CACSQLAGGSYEQYF
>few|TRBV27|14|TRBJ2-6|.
TGTGCCAGCATGCGGGCGGATGGGGCCAACGTCCTGACTTTC
CASMRADGANVLTF
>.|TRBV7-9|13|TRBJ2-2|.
TGTGTGCCTGAAGGGGCGCAGACCGGGGAGCTGTTTTTT
CVPEGAQTGELFF
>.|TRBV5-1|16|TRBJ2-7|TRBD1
TGCGCCAGCAGCTTTCCCGGGACAGGGGACTCCTACGAGCAGTACTTC
CASSFPGTGDSYEQYF
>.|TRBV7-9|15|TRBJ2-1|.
TGTGCCAGCAGCCCGCTAGCCCTTGGCTACAATGAGCAGTTCTTC
CASSPLALGYNEQFF
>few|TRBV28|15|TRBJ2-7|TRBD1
TGTGCCAGCAGTTTCGCCCGGACAGGGGGCTACGAGCAGTACTTC
CASSFARTGGYEQYF
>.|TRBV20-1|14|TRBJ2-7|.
TGCAGTGCTAGGGCGGTCGGGGTTTGGGACGAGCAGTACTTC
CSARAVGVWDEQYF
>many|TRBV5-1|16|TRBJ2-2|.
TGCGCCAGCAGCCCATGGACAGACCGAGGGACCGGGGAGCTGTTTTTT
CASSPWTDRGTGELFF
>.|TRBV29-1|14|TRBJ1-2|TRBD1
TGCAGCGTTGAAGGAGGGGGCAATATCTATGGCTACACCTTC
CSVEGGGNIYGYTF
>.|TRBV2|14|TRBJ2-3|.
TGTGCCAGCATGGCGGGCCGTAGCACAGATACGCAGTATTTT
CASMAGRSTDTQYF
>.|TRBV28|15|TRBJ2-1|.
TGTGCAACCCGAGGGACGGTGAAACTCTACAATGAGCAGTTCTTC
CATRGTVKLYNEQFF
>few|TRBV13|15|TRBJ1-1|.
TGTGCCAGCAGCTTTTTGGGTTTTGGGAACACTGAAGCTTTCTTT
CASSFLGFGNTEAFF
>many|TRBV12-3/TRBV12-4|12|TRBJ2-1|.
TGTGCCAGCAGTCCAGACAGGAATGAGCAGTTCTTC
CASSPDRNEQFF
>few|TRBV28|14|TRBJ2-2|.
TGTGCCAGCAGACCGAACCAGCGGGTCGGGGAGCTGTTTTTT
CASRPNQRVGELFF
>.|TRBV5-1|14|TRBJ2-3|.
TGCGCCAGCAGCCCGATGAGGGGGACAGATACGCAGTATTTT
CASSPMRGTDTQYF
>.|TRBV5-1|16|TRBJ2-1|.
TGCGCCAGCACCCAAGGGGGATTTGGATCCTACAATGAGCAGTTCTTC
CASTQGGFGSYNEQFF
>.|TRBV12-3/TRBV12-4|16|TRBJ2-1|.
TGTGCCAGCAGTTTATCAAAGGGGACATCCTACAATGAGCAGTTCTTC
CASSLSKGTSYNEQFF
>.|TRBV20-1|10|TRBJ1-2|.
TGCGGCTTAACCGAGGGGGGCTACACCTTC
CGLTEGGYTF
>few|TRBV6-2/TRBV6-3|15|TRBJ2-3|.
TGTGCCAGCAGTTACCCCTCGGGGAACACAGATACGCAGTATTTT
CASSYPSGNTDTQYF
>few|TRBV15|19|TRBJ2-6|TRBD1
TGTGCCACCAGCAGGGGACAGGGGTCCAGCTCACCTGGGGCCAACGTCCTGACTTTC
CATSRGQGSSSPGANVLTF
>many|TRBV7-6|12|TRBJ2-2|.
TGTGCCAGCAGCCCACAAGGCGGGGAGCTGTTTTTT
CASSPQGGELFF
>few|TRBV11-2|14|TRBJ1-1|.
TGTGCCAGCAGCTCGCCCCCAGAGAACACTGAAGCTTTCTTT
CASSSPPENTEAFF
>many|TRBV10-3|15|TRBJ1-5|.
TGTGCCATCAGTGAGTCGTCCCAGGGCTGGCAGCCCCAGCATTTT
CAISESSQGWQPQHF
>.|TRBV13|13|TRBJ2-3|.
TGTGCCAGCAGCTTATGGGAGTCAGATACGCAGTATTTT
CASSLWESDTQYF
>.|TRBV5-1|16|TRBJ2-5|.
TGCGCCAGCAGCTTGGGAAAGGCAGGGGAAATGGAGACCCAGTACTTC
CASSLGKAGEMETQYF
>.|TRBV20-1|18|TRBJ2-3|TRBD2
TGCAGTGTTTCGGGACTAGCGGGGGGGCCTGTTGGCACAGATACGCAGTATTTT
CSVSGLAGGPVGTDTQYF
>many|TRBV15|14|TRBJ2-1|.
TGTGCCACCAGCAGAGGGAATGAGGCGGGCGAGCAGTTCTTC
CATSRGNEAGEQFF
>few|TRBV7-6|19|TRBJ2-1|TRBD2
TGTGCCAGCAGCTTAGGGATACTAGCGGGAGGAGGAACTTACAATGAGCAGTTCTTC
CASSLGILAGGGTYNEQFF
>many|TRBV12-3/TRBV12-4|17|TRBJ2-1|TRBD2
TGTGCCAGCAGACCCCCCGGGCTAGCGGGAAGGAACAATGAGCAGTTCTTC
CASRPPGLAGRNNEQFF
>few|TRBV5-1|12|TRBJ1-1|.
TGCGCCAGCACCGGGACAAACACTGAAGCTTTCTTT
CASTGTNTEAFF
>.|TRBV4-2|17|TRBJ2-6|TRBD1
TGTGCCAGCAGCCTTACCCGGACAGGGGCTGGGGCCAACGTCCTGACTTTC
CASSLTRTGAGANVLTF
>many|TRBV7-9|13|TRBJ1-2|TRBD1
TGTGCCAGCAGCACAGGGGGGGGTTATGGCTACACCTTC
CASSTGGGYGYTF
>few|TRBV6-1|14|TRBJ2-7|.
TGTGCCAGCAGTGCACAGGTTGTTGGAGGCGAGCAGTACTTC
CASSAQVVGGEQYF
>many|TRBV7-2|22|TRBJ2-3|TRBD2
TGTGCCAGCAGCTTATTGTGGGGGACTAGCGGGAGGGTAGGAGGATTGACAGATACGCAGTATTTT
CASSLLWGTSGRVGGLTDTQYF
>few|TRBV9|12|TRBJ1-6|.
TGTGCCAGCAGCGGCAATAATTCACCCCTCCACTTT
CASSGNNSPLHF